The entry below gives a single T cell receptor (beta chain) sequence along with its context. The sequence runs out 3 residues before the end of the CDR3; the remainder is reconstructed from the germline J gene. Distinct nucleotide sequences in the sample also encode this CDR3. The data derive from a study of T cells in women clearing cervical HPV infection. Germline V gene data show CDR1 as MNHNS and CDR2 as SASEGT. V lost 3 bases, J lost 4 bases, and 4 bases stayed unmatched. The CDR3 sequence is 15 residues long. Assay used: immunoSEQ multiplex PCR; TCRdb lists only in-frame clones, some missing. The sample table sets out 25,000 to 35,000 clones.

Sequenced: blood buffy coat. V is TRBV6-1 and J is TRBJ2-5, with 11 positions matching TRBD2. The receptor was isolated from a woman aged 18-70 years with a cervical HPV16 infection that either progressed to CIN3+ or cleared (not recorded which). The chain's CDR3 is CASSEVAGGPETQYF. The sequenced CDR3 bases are TGTGCCAGCAGTGAGGTAGCGGGGGGGCCAGAGACC.